Listed below are T cell receptor beta chains from one sample, sequenced in a study of cytomegalovirus exposure and HLA in healthy donors. This table comes from immunoSEQ multiplex PCR, and its TCRdb copy is limited to in-frame clones, with some not included. The sample holds 100,000 to 150,000 clones, roughly 89% seen once. Sequencing was performed on PBMCs. Receptors originate from a woman aged 25 to 39 in good health and CMV-seronegative. Each CDR3 is given with its conserved first and last residue. Fields, in order: clone size, V gene, D gene, J gene, CDR3 DNA, CDR3 protein. A D gene is named only where the DNA matches it firmly. Not every row has a clone size; where given, it reads once, few, many or a size class.

size: .
V: TRBV7-3
D: TRBD2
J: TRBJ2-2
DNA: TGTGCCAGCAGCTTAACCGGGGGGGGCACCGGGGAGCTGTTTTTT
CDR3: CASSLTGGGTGELFF

size: .
V: TRBV6-6
D: .
J: TRBJ2-1
DNA: TGTGCCAGCAGACCCTCCGACCGCGGCTCCTACAATGAGCAGTTCTTC
CDR3: CASRPSDRGSYNEQFF

size: .
V: TRBV23-1
D: .
J: TRBJ2-7
DNA: TGCGCCAGCAGTCAATCGGGGACTTACTACGAGCAGTACTTC
CDR3: CASSQSGTYYEQYF

size: .
V: TRBV7-9
D: .
J: TRBJ2-7
DNA: TGTGCCAGCAGCCCCAACTCCTACGAGCAGTACTTC
CDR3: CASSPNSYEQYF

size: .
V: TRBV13
D: TRBD1
J: TRBJ1-4
DNA: TGTGCCAGCAGCCTCGAGACAGGGGGCTCTGAAAAACTGTTTTTT
CDR3: CASSLETGGSEKLFF

size: .
V: TRBV7-9
D: TRBD1
J: TRBJ1-4
DNA: TGTGCCAGCAGCTTATCAGGACAGGGCGATGAAAAACTGTTTTTT
CDR3: CASSLSGQGDEKLFF

size: .
V: TRBV7-8
D: .
J: TRBJ2-3
DNA: TGTGCCAGCAGCTTAATCCCTACTTCCACAGATACGCAGTATTTT
CDR3: CASSLIPTSTDTQYF

size: once
V: TRBV19
D: .
J: TRBJ1-2
DNA: TGTGCCAGTAGTTCCGTTACAGAGGGCTCTGGCTACACCTTC
CDR3: CASSSVTEGSGYTF

size: .
V: TRBV11-2
D: TRBD1
J: TRBJ2-1
DNA: TGTGCCAGCAGCTCTAGGACAGGGAGAGATGAGCAGTTCTTC
CDR3: CASSSRTGRDEQFF

size: once
V: TRBV2
D: .
J: TRBJ2-2
DNA: TGTGCCAGCAGTGTAGAGCGACTCGGGGAGCTGTTTTTT
CDR3: CASSVERLGELFF

size: .
V: TRBV23-1
D: .
J: TRBJ1-1
DNA: TGCGCCAGCAGTCCCATCAAGACAGCGTCCCCCACTGAAGCTTTCTTT
CDR3: CASSPIKTASPTEAFF

size: .
V: TRBV27
D: .
J: TRBJ1-5
DNA: TGTGCCAGCAGTCCCCGGGGGAGGGGCAATCAGCCCCAGCATTTT
CDR3: CASSPRGRGNQPQHF

size: .
V: TRBV27
D: .
J: TRBJ2-3
DNA: TGTGCCAGCAGCTCGTCCCTCGGGGGGCGTACAGATACGCAGTATTTT
CDR3: CASSSSLGGRTDTQYF

size: .
V: TRBV29-1
D: .
J: TRBJ2-1
DNA: TGCAGCGTTGTTCATGACAGCTCCTACAATGAGCAGTTCTTC
CDR3: CSVVHDSSYNEQFF

size: .
V: TRBV5-4
D: .
J: TRBJ1-2
DNA: TGTGCCAGCAGCTTGACCCCTAGGAACTATGGCTACACCTTC
CDR3: CASSLTPRNYGYTF

size: .
V: TRBV28
D: TRBD2
J: TRBJ2-1
DNA: TGTGCCAGCAGTTTATCCCCGACTAGCGGATCCTACAATGAGCAGTTCTTC
CDR3: CASSLSPTSGSYNEQFF

size: .
V: TRBV4-3
D: TRBD1
J: TRBJ2-2
DNA: TGCGCCAGCAGCCAAGATCCCATCTCCCTGACAGGGACCACCGGGGAGCTGTTTTTT
CDR3: CASSQDPISLTGTTGELFF

size: .
V: TRBV2
D: .
J: TRBJ2-1
DNA: TGTGCCAGCATGATGCGACGGACAATAGTTCATGAGCAGTTCTTC
CDR3: CASMMRRTIVHEQFF

size: .
V: TRBV4-3
D: TRBD2
J: TRBJ2-7
DNA: TGCGCCAGCAGCCAAGATGAGGGCGGGAGCTACGAGCAGTACTTC
CDR3: CASSQDEGGSYEQYF

size: .
V: TRBV7-2
D: .
J: TRBJ1-3
DNA: TGTGCCAGCAGCTTACTTCGGGCTGGAAACACCATATATTTT
CDR3: CASSLLRAGNTIYF

size: .
V: TRBV30
D: .
J: TRBJ2-5
DNA: TGTGCCTGGCAAAGGGGGGGAGAGACCCAGTACTTC
CDR3: CAWQRGGETQYF

size: .
V: TRBV6-6
D: .
J: TRBJ2-5
DNA: TGTGCCAGCAGTACCGGGGGGCTGGAGACCCAGTACTTC
CDR3: CASSTGGLETQYF

size: .
V: TRBV13
D: TRBD2
J: TRBJ2-1
DNA: TGTGCCAGCAGCCTAGGACTAGCGGGAGACAATGAGCAGTTCTTC
CDR3: CASSLGLAGDNEQFF

size: .
V: TRBV6-1
D: .
J: TRBJ2-3
DNA: TGTGCCAGCAGTCAAGAGGGTCTAGCGAGACACACAGATACGCAGTATTTT
CDR3: CASSQEGLARHTDTQYF

size: .
V: TRBV18
D: TRBD1
J: TRBJ1-1
DNA: TGTGCCAGCTCACCCAGGACAGGGGGGATGAACACTGAAGCTTTCTTT
CDR3: CASSPRTGGMNTEAFF

size: .
V: TRBV30
D: TRBD1
J: TRBJ1-1
DNA: TGTGCCTGGAGGCAGGGGGCGGAGGCTTTCTTT
CDR3: CAWRQGAEAFF

size: .
V: TRBV4-1
D: TRBD1
J: TRBJ2-7
DNA: TGCGCCAGCAGCCAAGAAAGTCTGAGACAGGGGACCTACGAGCAGTACTTC
CDR3: CASSQESLRQGTYEQYF

size: .
V: TRBV19
D: TRBD1
J: TRBJ1-1
DNA: TGTGCCAGTAGTATGGGACAGCTCGAAGCTTTCTTT
CDR3: CASSMGQLEAFF

size: .
V: TRBV28
D: .
J: TRBJ2-5
DNA: TGTGCCAGCAGCGACTTTGAGGGAGAGACCCAGTACTTC
CDR3: CASSDFEGETQYF

size: .
V: TRBV4-3
D: TRBD2
J: TRBJ2-7
DNA: TGCGCCAGCAGCCAAAGCGGGGGGACCTACGAGCAGTACTTC
CDR3: CASSQSGGTYEQYF

size: .
V: TRBV14
D: TRBD1
J: TRBJ2-7
DNA: TGTGCCAGCAGCCAGCGACAGGGCGCCAGCTCCTACGAGCAGTACTTC
CDR3: CASSQRQGASSYEQYF

size: .
V: TRBV18
D: .
J: TRBJ2-1
DNA: TGTGCCAGCTCACCCCTTTCCCCTGCGCTGGTCTACAATGAGCAGTTCTTC
CDR3: CASSPLSPALVYNEQFF

size: .
V: TRBV29-1
D: .
J: TRBJ2-1
DNA: TGCAGCGTTGCAGTCAATGAGCAGTTCTTC
CDR3: CSVAVNEQFF

size: .
V: TRBV4-1
D: .
J: TRBJ2-7
DNA: TGCGCCAGCAGCCGGGGGGGCACAGGGTTCTACGAGCAGTACTTC
CDR3: CASSRGGTGFYEQYF

size: .
V: TRBV27
D: TRBD1
J: TRBJ2-7
DNA: TGTGCCAGCAGTCTATACCGAGGACTACAGGGGGACCGGTACGAGCAGTACTTC
CDR3: CASSLYRGLQGDRYEQYF

size: .
V: TRBV2
D: .
J: TRBJ2-1
DNA: TGTGCCAGCAGTGGACATCCAGGGTTCTCCTACAATGAGCAGTTCTTC
CDR3: CASSGHPGFSYNEQFF

size: .
V: TRBV5-1
D: TRBD1
J: TRBJ1-5
DNA: TGCGCCAGCAGCTTGGGCGGTACAGGGGGGAGCAATCAGCCCCAGCATTTT
CDR3: CASSLGGTGGSNQPQHF

size: .
V: TRBV11-2
D: .
J: TRBJ2-3
DNA: TGTGCCAGCAGCTTAGGGGGGCTTGGCACAGATACGCAGTATTTT
CDR3: CASSLGGLGTDTQYF

size: .
V: TRBV25-1
D: .
J: TRBJ2-7
DNA: TGTGCCAGCAGTGATACAGAGTGGAACGAGCAGTACTTC
CDR3: CASSDTEWNEQYF

size: .
V: TRBV28
D: TRBD1
J: TRBJ2-6
DNA: TGTGCCAGCAGTTTCCCAGGATACAGGGGATCTGGGGCCAACGTCCTGACTTTC
CDR3: CASSFPGYRGSGANVLTF

size: .
V: TRBV28
D: TRBD2
J: TRBJ2-7
DNA: TGTGCCAGCAGTCCGACTAGCGGGTTGTACGAGCAGTACTTC
CDR3: CASSPTSGLYEQYF

size: .
V: TRBV7-9
D: .
J: TRBJ2-7
DNA: TGTGCCAGCAGCCGCGCAGGGACCTACGAGCAGTACTTC
CDR3: CASSRAGTYEQYF

size: .
V: TRBV18
D: .
J: TRBJ1-4
DNA: TGTGCCAGCTCACCCCAGGGGATTGGGGAAAAACTGTTTTTT
CDR3: CASSPQGIGEKLFF

size: .
V: TRBV5-1
D: TRBD1
J: TRBJ1-1
DNA: TGCGCCAGCAGGGTTGGTTCGACAGGGGAACTCCTGGGCACTGAAGCTTTCTTT
CDR3: CASRVGSTGELLGTEAFF

size: .
V: TRBV27
D: TRBD1
J: TRBJ1-3
DNA: TGTGCCAGCAGTTCCGGGACAGGGCCTGGAAACACCATATATTTT
CDR3: CASSSGTGPGNTIYF

size: .
V: TRBV5-8
D: .
J: TRBJ2-5
DNA: TGTGCCAGCAGCCCCAGGGAGACCCAGTACTTC
CDR3: CASSPRETQYF

size: .
V: TRBV19
D: TRBD2
J: TRBJ2-7
DNA: TGTGCCAGTAGTATAGCTAGCGGACCCTACGAGCAGTACTTC
CDR3: CASSIASGPYEQYF

size: .
V: TRBV6-6
D: .
J: TRBJ1-1
DNA: TGTGCCAGCAGTTACTCGTCAGGGGAGACTGAAGCTTTCTTT
CDR3: CASSYSSGETEAFF